This TCR beta chain was obtained from a study of T cell changes during pregnancy in multiple sclerosis. Data came from immunoSEQ multiplex PCR; TCRdb stores just in-frame clones and leaves some out. The sample holds around 35,000 clones; 90% are singletons and the top ten take around 13%. This clonotype was sampled from a female donor with multiple sclerosis, enrolled in a pregnancy study. This sample comprised CD8+ T cells from peripheral blood mononuclear cells, obtained in the first trimester of pregnancy.

CDR3: CASHAPGLEQFF. CDR3 coding DNA: TGTGCCAGCCACGCCCCCGGGTTAGAGCAGTTCTTC. The chain links TRBV27 to TRBJ2-1; D not resolved. Trimming took off 8 bases at V and 10 bases at J, with 15 bases between the two ends. From germline, CDR1 is MNHEY and CDR2 SMNVEV (reference sequence). The CDR3 covers 12 residues.